This T cell receptor beta chain was captured in a study of Graves' ophthalmopathy and Graves' hyperthyroidism. CDR3 length: 16 residues. CDR1 is SEHNR and CDR2 is FQNEAQ in the germline V gene (reference sequence). Unmatched junction bases numbered 11, after V lost 11 bases and J lost 1 base. Researchers took RNA transcripts and amplified TCR beta CDR3 regions from them. Second-round multiplex PCR came after first-round RT-PCR with HTBI primers. Each CDR3 protein gets one entry after TCRdb re-called the multiplex PCR reads with MiXCR. The table includes about 640,000 distinct CDR3 sequences, over 40% detected once.

The genes are TRBV7-9 and TRBJ1-4; 9 bases are shared with TRBD1. This TCR came from an adult man with Graves' ophthalmopathy. Sequencing was done on a sample of peripheral blood. CDR3 residues: CAWSTPDRGTNEKLFF. CDR3 nucleotides: TGTGCCTGGAGTACGCCGGACAGGGGAACTAATGAAAAACTGTTTTTT.